A selection of T cell receptor beta chains follows, all from one sample in a study of blood T cells in healthy people across ages. TCRdb re-called the 5' RACE reads through MiXCR, storing one row per CDR3 protein. The sample yields hundreds of thousands of distinct CDR3 sequences, approximately 50% seen once. The specimen sequenced was blood. The receptors shown here come from a man between 60 and 70 years old in good health. CDR3s include the opening cysteine and the closing phenylalanine or tryptophan. Each record gives: D gene, V gene, clone size, J gene, CDR3 DNA, CDR3 protein. The D gene is left open where the match is weak. Not every row has a clone size; where given, it reads once, few, many or a size class.

>TRBD1|TRBV2|-|TRBJ1-4
TGTGCCAGCAGACCCGGACAGGTCCGTGCTAATGAAAAACTGTTTTTT
CASRPGQVRANEKLFF
>-|TRBV10-2|-|TRBJ2-5
TGCGCCAGCAGTGAGTCGGCGGGACAAGAGACCCAGTACTTC
CASSESAGQETQYF
>-|TRBV7-2|few|TRBJ2-4
TGTGCCTCTGGGGCGGAACTAGCCAAAAACATTCAGTACTTC
CASGAELAKNIQYF
>TRBD1|TRBV6-5|-|TRBJ2-1
TGTGCCAGCAGTTACCCAATCCGGGACAGGGGATCCTACAATGAGCAGTTCTTC
CASSYPIRDRGSYNEQFF
>TRBD2|TRBV18|-|TRBJ2-7
TGTGCCAGCTCAAGGACTAGCGGCGACTACGAGCAGTACTTC
CASSRTSGDYEQYF
>-|TRBV20-1|-|TRBJ2-7
TGCAGTGCCCCGCGCGAGGGGTCCTACGAGCAGTACTTC
CSAPREGSYEQYF
>-|TRBV20-1|few|TRBJ1-2
TGCAGTGCTAGTGGGGTATCCGGCTACACCTTC
CSASGVSGYTF
>TRBD2|TRBV29-1|few|TRBJ2-1
TGCAGCGTTGACGTTAGCGGGGGGGGGAATGAGCAGTTCTTC
CSVDVSGGGNEQFF
>-|TRBV2|-|TRBJ1-5
TGTGCCAGCAGCCCCAATTCCGATCAGCCCCAGCATTTT
CASSPNSDQPQHF
>-|TRBV5-1|-|TRBJ1-5
TGCGCCAGCACTCTGTCAGGGTTAGGCAATCAGCCCCTGCATTTT
CASTLSGLGNQPLHF
>TRBD2|TRBV5-4|few|TRBJ2-5
TGTGCCAGCAGCTTGGTGCTAGCGGGGGGGTGGGCCCAAGAGACCCAGTACTTC
CASSLVLAGGWAQETQYF
>-|TRBV25-1|-|TRBJ1-4
TGTGCCAGCAGTCGCCAAGGGGTAACTAATGAAAAACTGTTTTTT
CASSRQGVTNEKLFF
>-|TRBV12-3/TRBV12-4|-|TRBJ2-7
TGTGCCAGCAGTTTCGCCAGGGGTGGGTACGAGCAGTACTTC
CASSFARGGYEQYF
>TRBD2|TRBV7-2|-|TRBJ2-5
TGTGCCAGCAGCCCAAGCGGGGGGATACAAGAGACCCAGTACTTC
CASSPSGGIQETQYF
>TRBD2|TRBV7-2|-|TRBJ2-2
TGTGCCAGGGAACTAGCGTGGCCTCTAAGAGGGACCGGGGAGCTGTTTTTT
CARELAWPLRGTGELFF
>TRBD1|TRBV20-1|-|TRBJ2-7
TGCAGTGCTAGGTTGGGACAGGGGGGCTCCTACGAGCAGTACTTC
CSARLGQGGSYEQYF
>-|TRBV9|-|TRBJ1-2
TGTGCCAGCAGCGTCCCCCCGGATGGCTACACCTTC
CASSVPPDGYTF
>TRBD1|TRBV29-1|-|TRBJ2-3
TGCAGCGTTGAACCGAGGACAGGGGATCCAGATACGCAGTATTTT
CSVEPRTGDPDTQYF
>-|TRBV20-1|-|TRBJ2-3
TGCAGTGCTAGCGAACTAGCAATCGGGGATACGCAGTATTTT
CSASELAIGDTQYF
>-|TRBV29-1|-|TRBJ2-7
TGCAGCGCCCGGGCTGAGGAGGACTACGAGCAGTACTTC
CSARAEEDYEQYF